This is a list of T cell receptor beta chains from one sample in a study of blood T cell repertoires in COVID-19. Assay used: immunoSEQ multiplex PCR; TCRdb lists only in-frame clones, some missing. The sample includes 280,000 or so clones, around 87% of them seen just once. The sequenced sample was PBMCs or T cells enriched from blood (not recorded which). All receptors derive from a woman aged 18-29 years with acute COVID-19. Each CDR3 is given with its conserved first and last residue. Fields, in order: clone size, V gene, CDR3 protein. Rows may omit the clone size; those that give it use once, few, many or a size class.

- | TRBV15 | CATSREARANANTGELFF
- | TRBV19 | CASSKQGANTGELFF
- | TRBV5-1 | CASSLGRGQIADTQYF
- | TRBV5-1 | CASSLVWGEETQYF
- | TRBV29-1 | CSVEIRGTGPNTEAFF
- | TRBV15 | CATSREGGLWYEQYF
- | TRBV5-4 | CASSLDRGGISEQYF
- | TRBV27 | CASSPFPPEQYF
- | TRBV30 | CAFEPGFAVGRGITEAFF
- | TRBV10-3 | CATQNPTGGEYGYTF
- | TRBV5-1 | CASSLEIAGQGEQYF
- | TRBV19 | CASSIGASGTHYQETQYF
- | TRBV28 | CASSSAGQTTDTQYF
few | TRBV4-3 | CASSQADRGLGYGYTF
few | TRBV19 | CASSPRGSTDTQYF
- | TRBV5-5 | CASSLVRTGQSYEQYF
- | TRBV4-2 | CASSRGQGADGELFF
- | TRBV5-1 | CASSLGGLNSPLHF
- | TRBV4-3 | CASSQGAGAPYNEQFF
- | TRBV2 | CASSVTGSHQPQHF
- | TRBV4-3 | CASSQDRSGILNEQFF
- | TRBV11-2 | CASSLDDFYNEQFF
once | TRBV15 | CATRGQEKSYEQYF
- | TRBV3-1/TRBV3-2 | CASSRSATYNEQFF
- | TRBV29-1 | CSVPEGGRSNEQFF
- | TRBV28 | CASSTAGTGNQPQHF
- | TRBV7-9 | CASSLVLPNTGELFF
- | TRBV18 | CASSRMTSGAVEQYF
once | TRBV28 | CASSQSPGELFF
once | TRBV6-5 | CASSPDRSNQPQHF
- | TRBV27 | CASSLSTGQRGREQYF
once | TRBV7-2 | CASSSTGGFNQPQHF
- | TRBV9 | CASSLRGGYNSPLHF
- | TRBV4-1 | CASSLKIWGDTEAFF
- | TRBV19 | CASSDRQGDVQPQHF
- | TRBV6-1 | CASSEGGGKSPYEQYF
- | TRBV6-5 | CASTPGGYTEAFF
once | TRBV7-2 | CASSRQQGISGNTIYF
- | TRBV2 | CASRGTSGSVYEQYF